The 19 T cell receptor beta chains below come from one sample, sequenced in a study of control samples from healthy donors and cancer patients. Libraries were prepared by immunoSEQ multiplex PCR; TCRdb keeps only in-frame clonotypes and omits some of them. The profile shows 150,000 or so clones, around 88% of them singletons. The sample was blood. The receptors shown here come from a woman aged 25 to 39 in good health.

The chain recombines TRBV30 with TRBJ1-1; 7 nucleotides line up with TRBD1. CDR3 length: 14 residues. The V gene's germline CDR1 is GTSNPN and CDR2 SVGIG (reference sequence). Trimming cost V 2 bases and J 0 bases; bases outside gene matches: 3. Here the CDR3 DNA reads TGTGCCTGGAGTACGGGACAGCTGAACACTGAAGCTTTCTTT. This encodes CAWSTGQLNTEAFF.

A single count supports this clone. This CDR3 is CAIGASGSTDTQYF. For the CDR3, the DNA is TGTGCCATCGGGGCTAGCGGGAGCACAGATACGCAGTATTTT. The J gene is TRBJ2-3, the V gene TRBV10-3; 8 bases align to TRBD2. V gave up 8 bases and J gave up 0 bases; unmatched junction bases: 4. The length of the CDR3 is 14 residues. Germline CDR1 is ENHRY and CDR2 is SYGVKD.

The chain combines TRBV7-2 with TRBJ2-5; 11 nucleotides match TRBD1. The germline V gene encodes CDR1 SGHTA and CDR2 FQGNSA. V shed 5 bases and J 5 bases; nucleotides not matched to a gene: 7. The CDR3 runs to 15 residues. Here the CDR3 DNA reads TGTGCCAGCAGCCCGAGGACAGGGGGCGGGGAGACCCAGTACTTC. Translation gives CASSPRTGGGETQYF. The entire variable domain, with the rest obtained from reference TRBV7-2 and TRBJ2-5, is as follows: GAGVSQSPSNKVTEKGKDVELRCDPISGHTALYWYRQSLGQGLEFLIYFQGNSAPDKSGLPSDRFSAERTGGSVSTLTIQRTQQEDSAVYLCASSPRTGGGETQYFGPGTRLLVL.

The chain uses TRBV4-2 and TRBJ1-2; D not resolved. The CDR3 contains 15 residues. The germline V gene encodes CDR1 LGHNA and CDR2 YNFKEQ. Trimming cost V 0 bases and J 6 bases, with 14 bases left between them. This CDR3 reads CASSQDFIGSDGYTF. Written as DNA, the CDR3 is TGTGCCAGCAGCCAAGATTTTATCGGATCTGATGGCTACACCTTC.

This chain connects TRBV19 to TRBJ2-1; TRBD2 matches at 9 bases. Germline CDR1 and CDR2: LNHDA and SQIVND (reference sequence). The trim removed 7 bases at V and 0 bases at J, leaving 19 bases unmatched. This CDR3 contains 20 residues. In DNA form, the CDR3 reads TGTGCCAGTACCGCACAACTAGCGGGTAGACACTCCAGCTCCTACAATGAGCAGTTCTTC. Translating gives CASTAQLAGRHSSSYNEQFF. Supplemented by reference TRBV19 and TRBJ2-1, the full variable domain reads DGGITQSPKYLFRKEGQNVTLSCEQNLNHDAMYWYRQDPGQGLRLIYYSQIVNDFQKGDIAEGYSVSREKKESFPLTVTSAQKNPTAFYLCASTAQLAGRHSSSYNEQFFGPGTRLTVL.

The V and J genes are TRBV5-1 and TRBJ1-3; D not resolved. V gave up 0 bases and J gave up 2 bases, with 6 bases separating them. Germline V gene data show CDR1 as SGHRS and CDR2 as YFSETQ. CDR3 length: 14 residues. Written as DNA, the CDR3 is TGCGCCAGCAGCTTGGGGGGTCCTGGAAACACCATATATTTT. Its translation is CASSLGGPGNTIYF.

This CDR3 is CASSQDIGRTQYF. As DNA, the CDR3 is TGCGCCAGCAGCCAAGATATCGGGCGTACGCAGTATTTT. The genes are TRBV4-1 and TRBJ2-3, with unresolved D. There are 13 residues in the CDR3. Trimming took 0 bases from V and 8 from J, leaving 9 bases between them. Germline CDR1 MGHRA, CDR2 YSYEKL.

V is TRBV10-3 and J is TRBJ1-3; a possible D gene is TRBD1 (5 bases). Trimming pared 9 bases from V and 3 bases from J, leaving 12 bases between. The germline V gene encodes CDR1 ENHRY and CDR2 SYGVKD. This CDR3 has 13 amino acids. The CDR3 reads CAIGTDDGNTIYF. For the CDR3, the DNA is TGTGCCATTGGGACTGATGATGGAAACACCATATATTTT.

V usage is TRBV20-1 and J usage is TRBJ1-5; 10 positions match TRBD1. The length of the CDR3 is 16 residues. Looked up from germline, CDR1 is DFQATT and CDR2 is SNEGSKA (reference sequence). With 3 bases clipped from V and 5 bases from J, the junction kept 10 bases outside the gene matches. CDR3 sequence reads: CSASRVTGGSDQPQHF. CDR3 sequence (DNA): TGCAGTGCTAGTCGGGTGACAGGGGGCTCGGATCAGCCCCAGCATTTT.

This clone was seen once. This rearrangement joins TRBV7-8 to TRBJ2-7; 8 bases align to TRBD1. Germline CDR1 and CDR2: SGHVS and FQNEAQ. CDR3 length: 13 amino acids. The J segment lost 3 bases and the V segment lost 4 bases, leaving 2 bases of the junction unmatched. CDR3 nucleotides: TGTGCCAGCAGCTGGGACAGGAACTACGAGCAGTACTTC. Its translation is CASSWDRNYEQYF.

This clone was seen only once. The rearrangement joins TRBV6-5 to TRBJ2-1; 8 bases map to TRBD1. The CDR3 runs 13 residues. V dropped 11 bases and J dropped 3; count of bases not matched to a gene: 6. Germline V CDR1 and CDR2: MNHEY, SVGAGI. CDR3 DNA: TGTGCCGTTACAGGGGGACTCTACAATGAGCAGTTCTTC. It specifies CAVTGGLYNEQFF.

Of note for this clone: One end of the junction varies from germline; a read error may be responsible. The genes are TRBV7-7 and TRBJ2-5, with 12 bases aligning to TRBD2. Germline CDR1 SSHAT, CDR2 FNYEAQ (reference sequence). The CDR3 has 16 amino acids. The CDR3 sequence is CASSPRLAGVGETQYF. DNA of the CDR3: TGTGCTAGCAGCCCAAGACTAGCGGGAGTGGGGGAGACCCAGTACTTC.

The CDR3 spells CASSYSQTLAGQYF. The CDR3 DNA follows: TGTGCCAGCAGTTACTCTCAAACCTTAGCGGGGCAGTACTTC. V gene TRBV6-2 or TRBV6-3 combines with J gene TRBJ2-5; 8 positions match TRBD2. Germline V CDR1 and CDR2: MNHEY, SVGEGT. Trimming took 0 bases from V and 11 from J; bases not matched to a gene: 8. This CDR3 has 14 residues.

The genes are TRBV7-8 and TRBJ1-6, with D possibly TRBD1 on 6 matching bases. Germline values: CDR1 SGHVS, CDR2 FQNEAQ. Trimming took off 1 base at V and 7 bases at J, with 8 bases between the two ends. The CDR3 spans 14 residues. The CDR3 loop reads CASSLEGGNSPLHF. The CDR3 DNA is TGTGCCAGCAGCTTAGAGGGGGGGAATTCACCCCTCCACTTT.

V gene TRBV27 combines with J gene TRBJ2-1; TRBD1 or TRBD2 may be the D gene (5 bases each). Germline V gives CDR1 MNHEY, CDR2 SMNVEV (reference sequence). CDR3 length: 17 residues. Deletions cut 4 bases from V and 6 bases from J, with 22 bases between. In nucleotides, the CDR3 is TGTGCCAGCAGTTCTAACCGGGGCATCGGTCGGAGCAATGAGCAGTTCTTC. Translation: CASSSNRGIGRSNEQFF.

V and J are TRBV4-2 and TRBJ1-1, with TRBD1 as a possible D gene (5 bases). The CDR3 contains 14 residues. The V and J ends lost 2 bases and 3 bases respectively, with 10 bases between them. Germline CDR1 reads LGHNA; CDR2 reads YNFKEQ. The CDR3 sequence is CASSQTAGDTEAFF. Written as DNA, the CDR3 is TGTGCCAGCAGCCAAACGGCGGGGGACACTGAAGCTTTCTTT.

The CDR3 region is CASSLIGSGGGETQYF. The CDR3 bases are TGTGCCAGCAGCTTAATAGGAAGCGGCGGAGGGGAGACCCAGTACTTC. V gene TRBV5-6 combines with J gene TRBJ2-5; D is perhaps TRBD2 (6 bases). The CDR3 is made up of 16 amino acids. V lost 2 bases to trimming and J lost 5 bases, with 19 bases between them. CDR1 SGHDT and CDR2 YYEEEE come from the germline V gene.

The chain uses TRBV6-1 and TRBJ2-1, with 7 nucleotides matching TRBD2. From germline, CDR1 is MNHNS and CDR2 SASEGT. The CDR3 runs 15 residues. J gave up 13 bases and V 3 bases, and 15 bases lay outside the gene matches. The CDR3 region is CASSEVASGVFGQFF. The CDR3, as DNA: TGTGCCAGCAGTGAGGTGGCTAGCGGCGTCTTCGGACAGTTCTTC.

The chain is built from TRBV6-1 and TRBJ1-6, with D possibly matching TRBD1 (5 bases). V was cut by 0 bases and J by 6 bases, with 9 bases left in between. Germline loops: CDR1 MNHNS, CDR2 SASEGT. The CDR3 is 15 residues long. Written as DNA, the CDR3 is TGTGCCAGCAGTGAAGCGCGTAGGGGTAATTCACCCCTCCACTTT. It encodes CASSEARRGNSPLHF.